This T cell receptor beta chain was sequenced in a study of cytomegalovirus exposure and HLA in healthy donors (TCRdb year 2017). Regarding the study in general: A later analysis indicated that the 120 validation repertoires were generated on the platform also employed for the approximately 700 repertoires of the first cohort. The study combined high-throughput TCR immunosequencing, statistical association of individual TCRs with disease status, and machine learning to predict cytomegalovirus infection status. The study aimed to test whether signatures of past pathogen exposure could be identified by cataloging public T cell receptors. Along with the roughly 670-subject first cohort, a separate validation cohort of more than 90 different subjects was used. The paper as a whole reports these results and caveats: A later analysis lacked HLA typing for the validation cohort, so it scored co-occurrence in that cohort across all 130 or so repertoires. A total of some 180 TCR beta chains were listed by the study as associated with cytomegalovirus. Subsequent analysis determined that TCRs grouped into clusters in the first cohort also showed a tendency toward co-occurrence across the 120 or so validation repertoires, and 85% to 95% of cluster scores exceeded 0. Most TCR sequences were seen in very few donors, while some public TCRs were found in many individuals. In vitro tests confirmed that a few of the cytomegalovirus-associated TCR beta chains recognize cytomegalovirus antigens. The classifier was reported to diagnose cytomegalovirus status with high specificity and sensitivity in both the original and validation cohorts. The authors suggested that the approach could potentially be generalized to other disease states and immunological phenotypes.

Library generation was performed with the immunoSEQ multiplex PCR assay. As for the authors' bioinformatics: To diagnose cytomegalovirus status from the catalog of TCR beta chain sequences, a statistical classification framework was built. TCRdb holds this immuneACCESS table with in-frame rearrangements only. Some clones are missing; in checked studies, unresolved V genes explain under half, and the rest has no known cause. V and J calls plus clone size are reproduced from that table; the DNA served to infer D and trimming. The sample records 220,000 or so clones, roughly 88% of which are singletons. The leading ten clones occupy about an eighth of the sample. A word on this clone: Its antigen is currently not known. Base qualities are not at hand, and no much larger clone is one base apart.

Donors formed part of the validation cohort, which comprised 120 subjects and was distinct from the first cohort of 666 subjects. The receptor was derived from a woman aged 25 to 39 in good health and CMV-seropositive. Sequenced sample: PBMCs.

The CDR3 amino acid sequence is: CASSQALDRSGELFF. The DNA sequence reads TGTGCCAGCAGCCAAGCCCTTGACAGATCCGGGGAGCTGTTTTTT. Recombination connected TRBV4-2 to TRBJ2-2, with TRBD1 perhaps the D gene, on 5 matching bases. Looking up the germline V gene yields CDR1 LGHNA and CDR2 YNFKEQ. The cysteine opens and the phenylalanine closes a CDR3 of 15 amino acids. Only the CDR3 portion is preserved as DNA: 45 bases, with reading frame beginning at the first base. Trimming costs V 1 base and J 6 bases, and their ends lie 12 bases apart.